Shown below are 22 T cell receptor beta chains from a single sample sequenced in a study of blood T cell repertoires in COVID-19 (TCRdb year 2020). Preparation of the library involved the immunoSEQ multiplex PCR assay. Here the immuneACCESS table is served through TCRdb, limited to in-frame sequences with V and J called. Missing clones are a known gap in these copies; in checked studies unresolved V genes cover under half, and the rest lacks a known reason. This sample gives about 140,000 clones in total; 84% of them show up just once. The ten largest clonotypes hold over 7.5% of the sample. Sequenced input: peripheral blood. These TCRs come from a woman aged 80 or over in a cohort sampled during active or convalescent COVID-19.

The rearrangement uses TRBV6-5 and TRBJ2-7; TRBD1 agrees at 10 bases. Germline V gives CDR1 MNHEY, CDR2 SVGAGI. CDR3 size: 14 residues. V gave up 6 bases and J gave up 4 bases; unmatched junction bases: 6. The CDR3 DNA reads TGTGCCAGCAGCTGGGACAGGGGAAATTACGAGCAGTACTTC. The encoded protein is CASSWDRGNYEQYF.

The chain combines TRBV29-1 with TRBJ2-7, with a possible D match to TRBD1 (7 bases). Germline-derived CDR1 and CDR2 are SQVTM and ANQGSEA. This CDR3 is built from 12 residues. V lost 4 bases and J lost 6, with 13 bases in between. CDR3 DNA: TGCAGCGTTGTGGAGGGGGCGAGCGAGCAGTACGTC. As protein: CSVVEGASEQYV.

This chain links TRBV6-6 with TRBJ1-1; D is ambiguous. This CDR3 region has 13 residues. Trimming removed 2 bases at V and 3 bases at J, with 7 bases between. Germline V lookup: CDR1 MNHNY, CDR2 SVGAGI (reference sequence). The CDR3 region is CASSYIVYTEAFF. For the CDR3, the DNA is TGTGCCAGCAGTTACATTGTATACACTGAAGCTTTCTTT.

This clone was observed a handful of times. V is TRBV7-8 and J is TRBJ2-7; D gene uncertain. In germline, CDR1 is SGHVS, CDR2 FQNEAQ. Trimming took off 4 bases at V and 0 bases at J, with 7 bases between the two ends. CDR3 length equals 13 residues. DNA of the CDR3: TGTGCCAGCAGCTCGACACTCTCCTACGAGCAGTACTTC. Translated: CASSSTLSYEQYF.

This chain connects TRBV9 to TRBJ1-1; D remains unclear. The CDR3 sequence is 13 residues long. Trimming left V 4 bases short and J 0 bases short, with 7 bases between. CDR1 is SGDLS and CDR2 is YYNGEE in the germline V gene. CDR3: CASSFLMNTEAFF. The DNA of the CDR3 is TGTGCCAGCAGCTTCCTTATGAACACTGAAGCTTTCTTT.

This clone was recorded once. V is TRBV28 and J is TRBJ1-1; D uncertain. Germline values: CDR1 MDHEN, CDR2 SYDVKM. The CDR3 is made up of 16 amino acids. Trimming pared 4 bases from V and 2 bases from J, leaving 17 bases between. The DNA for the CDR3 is TGTGCCAGCAGTTCACCGGCGGCCGGGTCTAACACTGAAGCTTTCTTT. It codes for CASSSPAAGSNTEAFF.

CDR3 loop: CASSLRLAVDGYTF. The DNA of the CDR3 is TGTGCCAGCAGCTTAAGACTAGCAGTGGATGGCTACACCTTC. The chain has TRBV7-2 and TRBJ1-2; D is unclear. The CDR3 totals 14 residues. Germline loops: CDR1 SGHTA, CDR2 FQGNSA. The ends were cut back, 2 bases at V and 6 bases at J, with 13 bases in the middle.

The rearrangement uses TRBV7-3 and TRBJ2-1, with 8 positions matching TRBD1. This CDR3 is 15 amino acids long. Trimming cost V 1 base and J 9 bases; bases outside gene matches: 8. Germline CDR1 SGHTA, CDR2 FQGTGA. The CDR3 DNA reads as TGTGCCAGCAGCTTAATCCCGACAGGGGCTTTTGAGCAGTTCTTC. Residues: CASSLIPTGAFEQFF.

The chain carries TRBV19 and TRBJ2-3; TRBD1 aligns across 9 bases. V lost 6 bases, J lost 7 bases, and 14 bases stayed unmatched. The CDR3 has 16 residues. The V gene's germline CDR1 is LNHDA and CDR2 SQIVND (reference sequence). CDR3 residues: CASRTTGQGYFNTQYF. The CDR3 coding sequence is TGTGCCAGTAGAACAACGGGACAGGGTTATTTTAATACGCAGTATTTT.

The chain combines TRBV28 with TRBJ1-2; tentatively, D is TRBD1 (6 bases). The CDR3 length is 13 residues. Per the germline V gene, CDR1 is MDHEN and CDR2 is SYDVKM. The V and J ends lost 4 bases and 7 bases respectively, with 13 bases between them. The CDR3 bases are TGTGCCAGCAGTTCCTCAGGACAGTCTGGCTACACCTTC. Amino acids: CASSSSGQSGYTF.

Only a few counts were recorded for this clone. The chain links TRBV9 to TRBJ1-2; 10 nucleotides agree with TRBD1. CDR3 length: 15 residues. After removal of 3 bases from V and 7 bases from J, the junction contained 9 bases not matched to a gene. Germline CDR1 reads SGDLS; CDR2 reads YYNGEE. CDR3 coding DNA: TGTGCCAGCAGCGGCCTGGACAGGGGGTGGGGTGGCTACACCTTC. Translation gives CASSGLDRGWGGYTF.

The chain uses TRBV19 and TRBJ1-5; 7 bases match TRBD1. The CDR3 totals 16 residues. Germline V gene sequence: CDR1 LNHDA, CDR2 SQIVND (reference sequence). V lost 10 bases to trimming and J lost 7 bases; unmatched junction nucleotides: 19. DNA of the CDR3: TGTGCCACCCATCATTCTGAAGGAGGGGGCGGACAGCCCCAGCATTTT. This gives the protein CATHHSEGGGGQPQHF.

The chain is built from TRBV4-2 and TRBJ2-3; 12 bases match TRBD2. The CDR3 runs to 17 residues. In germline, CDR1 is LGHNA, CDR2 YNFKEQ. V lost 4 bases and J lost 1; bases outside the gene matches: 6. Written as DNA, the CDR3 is TGTGCCAGCAGCCCCATTTGGACTAGCGGGGGCACAGATACGCAGTATTTT. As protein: CASSPIWTSGGTDTQYF.

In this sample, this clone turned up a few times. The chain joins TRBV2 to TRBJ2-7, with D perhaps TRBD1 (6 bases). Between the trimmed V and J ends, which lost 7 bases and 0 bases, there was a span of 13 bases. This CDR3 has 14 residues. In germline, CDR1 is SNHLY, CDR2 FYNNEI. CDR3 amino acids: CASTRDNLSYEQYV. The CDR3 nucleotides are TGTGCCAGCACTCGGGACAACCTCTCCTACGAGCAGTACGTC.

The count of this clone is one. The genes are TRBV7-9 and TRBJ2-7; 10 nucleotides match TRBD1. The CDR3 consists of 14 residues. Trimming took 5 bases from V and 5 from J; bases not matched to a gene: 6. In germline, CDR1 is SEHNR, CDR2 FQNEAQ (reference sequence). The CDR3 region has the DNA TGTGCCAGCAGCGTCGCCGGGACAGGGGACGAGCAGTACTTC. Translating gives CASSVAGTGDEQYF.

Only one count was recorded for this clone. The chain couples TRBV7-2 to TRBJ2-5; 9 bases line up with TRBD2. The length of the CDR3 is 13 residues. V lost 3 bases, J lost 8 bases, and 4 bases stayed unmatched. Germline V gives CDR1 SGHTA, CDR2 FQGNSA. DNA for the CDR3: TGTGCCAGCAGCTTTGGACTAGCGAAAACCCAGTACTTC. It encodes CASSFGLAKTQYF.

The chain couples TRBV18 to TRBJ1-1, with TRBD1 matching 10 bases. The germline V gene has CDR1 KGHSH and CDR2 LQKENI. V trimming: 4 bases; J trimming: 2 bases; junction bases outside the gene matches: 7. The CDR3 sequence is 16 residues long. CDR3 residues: CASSLARDRGNTEAFF. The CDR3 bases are TGTGCCAGCTCACTCGCCCGGGACAGGGGAAACACTGAAGCTTTCTTT. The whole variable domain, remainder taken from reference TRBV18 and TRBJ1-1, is NAGVMQNPRHLVRRRGQEARLRCSPMKGHSHVYWYRQLPEEGLKFMVYLQKENIIDESGMPKERFSAEFPKEGPSILRIQQVVRGDSAAYFCASSLARDRGNTEAFFGQGTRLTVV.

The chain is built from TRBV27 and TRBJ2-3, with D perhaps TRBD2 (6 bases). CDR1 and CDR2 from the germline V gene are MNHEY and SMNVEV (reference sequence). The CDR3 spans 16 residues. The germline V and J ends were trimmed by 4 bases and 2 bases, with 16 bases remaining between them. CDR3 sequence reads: CASSSAGPTYTDTQYF. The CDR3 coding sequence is TGTGCCAGCAGTTCGGCGGGACCGACGTACACAGATACGCAGTATTTT.

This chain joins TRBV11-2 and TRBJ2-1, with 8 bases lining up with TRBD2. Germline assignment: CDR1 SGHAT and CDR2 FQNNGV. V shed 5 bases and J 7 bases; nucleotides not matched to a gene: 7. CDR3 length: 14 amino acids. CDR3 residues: CASSPTGGVNEQFF. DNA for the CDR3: TGTGCCAGCAGCCCGACGGGAGGGGTGAATGAGCAGTTCTTC.

This CDR3 is CATTTSGGANTQYF. CDR3 DNA: TGTGCCACCACAACTAGCGGGGGGGCTAATACGCAGTATTTT. This chain links TRBV24-1 with TRBJ2-3; 13 nucleotides align to TRBD2. The CDR3 covers 14 residues. In germline, CDR1 is KGHDR, CDR2 SFDVKD. Unmatched junction bases numbered 5, after V lost 8 bases and J lost 7 bases.

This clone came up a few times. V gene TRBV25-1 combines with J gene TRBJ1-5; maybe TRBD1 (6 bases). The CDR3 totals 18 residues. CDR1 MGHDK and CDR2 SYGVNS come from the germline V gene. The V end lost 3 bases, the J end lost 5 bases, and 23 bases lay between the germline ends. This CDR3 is CASSEGRGGSRTYQPQHF. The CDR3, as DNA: TGTGCCAGCAGTGAGGGCAGGGGTGGCTCCCGGACTTATCAGCCCCAGCATTTT.

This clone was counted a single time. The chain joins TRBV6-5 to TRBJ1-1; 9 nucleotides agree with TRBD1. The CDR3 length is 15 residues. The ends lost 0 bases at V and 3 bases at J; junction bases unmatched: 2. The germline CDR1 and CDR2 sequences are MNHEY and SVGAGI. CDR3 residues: CASSYSWDRDTEAFF. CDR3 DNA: TGTGCCAGCAGTTACTCATGGGACAGGGACACTGAAGCTTTCTTT.